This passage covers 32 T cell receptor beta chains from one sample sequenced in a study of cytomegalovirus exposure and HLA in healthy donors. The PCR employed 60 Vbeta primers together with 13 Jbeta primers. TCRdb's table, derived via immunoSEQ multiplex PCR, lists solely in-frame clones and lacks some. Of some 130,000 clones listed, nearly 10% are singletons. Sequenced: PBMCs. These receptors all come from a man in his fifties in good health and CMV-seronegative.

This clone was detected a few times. CDR3 sequence: CASCTGTNEQYF. The CDR3 DNA reads TGTGCCAGCTGCACAGGGACCAACGAGCAGTACTTC. V gene TRBV7-9 combines with J gene TRBJ2-7; tentatively, D is TRBD1 (6 bases). This CDR3 spans 12 amino acids. Germline CDR1 reads SEHNR; CDR2 reads FQNEAQ (reference sequence). The V gene lost 8 bases and the J gene lost 5 bases, with 13 bases spanning the gap.

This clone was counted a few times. This CDR3 reads CASSLSPSGETQYF. The CDR3 DNA is TGTGCCAGCAGTTTATCACCCAGCGGGGAGACCCAGTACTTC. This rearrangement joins TRBV27 to TRBJ2-5, with a weak D call TRBD2 (6 bases). CDR3 length: 14 residues. V was shortened by 0 bases and J by 5 bases, with 10 bases between the two germline ends. From germline, CDR1 is MNHEY and CDR2 SMNVEV (reference sequence).

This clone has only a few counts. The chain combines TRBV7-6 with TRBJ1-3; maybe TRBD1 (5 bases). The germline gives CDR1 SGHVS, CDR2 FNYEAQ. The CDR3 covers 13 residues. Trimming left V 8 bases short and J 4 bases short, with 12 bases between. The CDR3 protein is CASPGGRGNTIYF. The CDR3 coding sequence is TGTGCCAGCCCGGGGGGGAGGGGAAACACCATATATTTT.

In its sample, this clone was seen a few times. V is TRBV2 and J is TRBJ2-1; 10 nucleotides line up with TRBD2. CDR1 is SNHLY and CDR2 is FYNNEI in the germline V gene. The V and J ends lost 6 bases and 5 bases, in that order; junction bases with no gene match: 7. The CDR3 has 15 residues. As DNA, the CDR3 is TGTGCCAGCAGACTTAGCGGGGGGCCAAACAATGAGCAGTTCTTC. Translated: CASRLSGGPNNEQFF.

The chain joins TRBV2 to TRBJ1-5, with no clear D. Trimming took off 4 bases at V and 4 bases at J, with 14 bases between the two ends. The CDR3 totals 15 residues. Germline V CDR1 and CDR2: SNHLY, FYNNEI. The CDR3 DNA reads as TGTGCCAGCAGTGTTGTACCCGAGGTAAATCAGCCCCAGCATTTT. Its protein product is CASSVVPEVNQPQHF.

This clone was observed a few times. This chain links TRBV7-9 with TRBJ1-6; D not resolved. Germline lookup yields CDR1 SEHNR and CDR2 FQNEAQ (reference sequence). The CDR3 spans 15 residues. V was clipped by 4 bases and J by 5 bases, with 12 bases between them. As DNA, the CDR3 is TGTGCCAGCAGCTCATACGGGAGGGATAATTCACCCCTCCACTTT. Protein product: CASSSYGRDNSPLHF.

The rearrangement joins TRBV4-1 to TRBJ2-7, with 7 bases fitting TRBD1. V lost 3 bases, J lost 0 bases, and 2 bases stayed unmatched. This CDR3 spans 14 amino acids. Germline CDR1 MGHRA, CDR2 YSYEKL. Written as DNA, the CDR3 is TGCGCCAGCAGCCAGAGGGGGCCCTCCTACGAGCAGTACTTC. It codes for CASSQRGPSYEQYF.

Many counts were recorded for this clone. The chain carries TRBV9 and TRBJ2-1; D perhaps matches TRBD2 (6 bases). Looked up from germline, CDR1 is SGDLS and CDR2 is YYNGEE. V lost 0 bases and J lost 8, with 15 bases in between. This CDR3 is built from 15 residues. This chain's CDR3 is CASSVAPGGFDEQFF. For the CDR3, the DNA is TGTGCCAGCAGCGTAGCCCCCGGGGGATTCGATGAGCAGTTCTTC.

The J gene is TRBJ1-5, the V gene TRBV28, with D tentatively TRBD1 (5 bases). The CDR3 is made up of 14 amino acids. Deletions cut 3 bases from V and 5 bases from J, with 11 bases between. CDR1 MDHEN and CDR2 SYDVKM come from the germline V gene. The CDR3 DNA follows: TGTGCCAGCAGTTTCCCTGACAGTGATCAGCCCCAGCATTTT. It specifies CASSFPDSDQPQHF.

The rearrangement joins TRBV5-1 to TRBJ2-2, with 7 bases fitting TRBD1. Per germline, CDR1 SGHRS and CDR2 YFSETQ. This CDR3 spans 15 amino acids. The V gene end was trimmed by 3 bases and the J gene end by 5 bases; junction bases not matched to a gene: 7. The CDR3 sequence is CASSSRQGRTGELFF. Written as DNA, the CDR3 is TGCGCCAGCAGCTCACGACAGGGTCGGACCGGGGAGCTGTTTTTT.

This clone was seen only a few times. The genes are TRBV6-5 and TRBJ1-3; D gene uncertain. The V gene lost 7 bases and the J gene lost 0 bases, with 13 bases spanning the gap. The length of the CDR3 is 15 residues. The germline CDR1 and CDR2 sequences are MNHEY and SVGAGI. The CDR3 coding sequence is TGTGCCAGCATGAGAGGCAGTAGCTCTGGAAACACCATATATTTT. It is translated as CASMRGSSSGNTIYF.

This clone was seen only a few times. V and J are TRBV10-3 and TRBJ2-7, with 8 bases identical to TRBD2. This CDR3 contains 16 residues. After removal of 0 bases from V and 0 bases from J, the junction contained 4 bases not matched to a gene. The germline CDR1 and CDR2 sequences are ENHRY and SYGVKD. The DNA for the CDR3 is TGTGCCATCAGTGAGTCGACTAGCGCAAGCTCCTACGAGCAGTACTTC. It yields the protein CAISESTSASSYEQYF.

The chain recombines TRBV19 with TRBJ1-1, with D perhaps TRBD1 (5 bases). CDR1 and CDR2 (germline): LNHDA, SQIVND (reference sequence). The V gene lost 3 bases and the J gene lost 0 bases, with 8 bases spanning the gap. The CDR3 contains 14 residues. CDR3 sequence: CASSISGVNTEAFF. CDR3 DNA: TGTGCCAGTAGTATTTCGGGGGTGAACACTGAAGCTTTCTTT.

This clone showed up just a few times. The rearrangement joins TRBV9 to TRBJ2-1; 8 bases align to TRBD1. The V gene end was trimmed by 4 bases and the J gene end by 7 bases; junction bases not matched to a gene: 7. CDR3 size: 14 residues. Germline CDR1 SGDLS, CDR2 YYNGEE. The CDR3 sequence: CASSSEQGGNEQFF. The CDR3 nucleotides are TGTGCCAGCAGCTCCGAACAGGGGGGAAATGAGCAGTTCTTC.

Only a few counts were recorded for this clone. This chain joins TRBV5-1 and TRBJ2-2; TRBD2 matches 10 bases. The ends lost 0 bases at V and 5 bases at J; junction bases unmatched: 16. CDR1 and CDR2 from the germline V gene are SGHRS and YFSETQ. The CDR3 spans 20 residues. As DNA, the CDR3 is TGCGCCAGCAGCTTGGCCCCGGGACTAGCGCTTTTAGGAGGGACCGGGGAGCTGTTTTTT. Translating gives CASSLAPGLALLGGTGELFF.

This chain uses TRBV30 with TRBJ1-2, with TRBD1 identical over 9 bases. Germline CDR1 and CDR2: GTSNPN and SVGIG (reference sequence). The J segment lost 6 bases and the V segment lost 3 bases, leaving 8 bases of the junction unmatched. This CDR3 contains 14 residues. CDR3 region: CAWRRQGVWDGYTF. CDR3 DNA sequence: TGTGCCTGGAGAAGACAGGGGGTTTGGGATGGCTACACCTTC.

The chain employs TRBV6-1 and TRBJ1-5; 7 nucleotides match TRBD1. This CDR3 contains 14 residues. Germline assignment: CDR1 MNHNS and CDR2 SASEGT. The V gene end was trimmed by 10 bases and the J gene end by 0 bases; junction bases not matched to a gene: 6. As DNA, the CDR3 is TGTGCCATACAGGGGTTAGGTAGCAATCAGCCCCAGCATTTT. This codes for CAIQGLGSNQPQHF.

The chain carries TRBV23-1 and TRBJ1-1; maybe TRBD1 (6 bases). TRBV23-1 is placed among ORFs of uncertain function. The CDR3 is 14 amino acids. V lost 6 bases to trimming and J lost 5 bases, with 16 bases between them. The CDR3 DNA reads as TGCGCCAGCAGGGGGACACGTTTATCGACTGAAGCTTTCTTT. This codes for CASRGTRLSTEAFF.

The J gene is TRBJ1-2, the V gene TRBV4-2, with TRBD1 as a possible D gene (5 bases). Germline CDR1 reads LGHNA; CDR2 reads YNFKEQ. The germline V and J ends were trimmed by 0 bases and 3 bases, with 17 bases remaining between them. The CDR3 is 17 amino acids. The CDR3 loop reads CASSQDLGQGFDYGYTF. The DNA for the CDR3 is TGTGCCAGCAGCCAAGATTTGGGGCAGGGCTTTGACTATGGCTACACCTTC.

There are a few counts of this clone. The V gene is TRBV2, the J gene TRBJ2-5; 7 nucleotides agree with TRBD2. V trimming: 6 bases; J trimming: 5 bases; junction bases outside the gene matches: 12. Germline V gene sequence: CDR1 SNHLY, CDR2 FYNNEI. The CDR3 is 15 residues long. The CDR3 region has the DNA TGTGCCAGCAGACCGGCTGCGGGAGCGGTTGAGACCCAGTACTTC. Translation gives CASRPAAGAVETQYF.

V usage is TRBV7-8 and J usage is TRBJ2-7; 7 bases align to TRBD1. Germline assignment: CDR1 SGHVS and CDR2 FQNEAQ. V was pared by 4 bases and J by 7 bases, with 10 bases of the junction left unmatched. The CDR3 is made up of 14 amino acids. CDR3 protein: CASSSQLAGGEQYF. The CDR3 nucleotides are TGTGCCAGCAGCTCTCAACTGGCAGGGGGAGAGCAGTACTTC.

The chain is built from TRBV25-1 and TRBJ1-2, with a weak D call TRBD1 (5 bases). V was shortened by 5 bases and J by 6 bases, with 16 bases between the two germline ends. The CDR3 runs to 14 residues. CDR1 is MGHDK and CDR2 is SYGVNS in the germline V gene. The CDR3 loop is CASSKAAAGHGYTF. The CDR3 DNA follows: TGTGCCAGCAGTAAGGCGGCAGCGGGGCATGGCTACACCTTC.

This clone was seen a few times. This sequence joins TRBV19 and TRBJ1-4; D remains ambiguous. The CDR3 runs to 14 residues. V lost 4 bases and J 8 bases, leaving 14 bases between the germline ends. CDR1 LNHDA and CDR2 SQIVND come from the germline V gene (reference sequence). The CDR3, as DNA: TGTGCCAGTAGTACCGGTCCAGGAGGAGAAAAACTGTTTTTT. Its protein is CASSTGPGGEKLFF.

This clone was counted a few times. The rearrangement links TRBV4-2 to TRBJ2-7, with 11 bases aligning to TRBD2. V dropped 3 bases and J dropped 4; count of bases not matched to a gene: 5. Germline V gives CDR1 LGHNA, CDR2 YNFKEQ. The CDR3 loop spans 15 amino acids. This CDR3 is CASSHTGTSGYEQYF. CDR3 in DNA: TGTGCCAGCAGCCATACCGGGACTAGCGGTTACGAGCAGTACTTC.

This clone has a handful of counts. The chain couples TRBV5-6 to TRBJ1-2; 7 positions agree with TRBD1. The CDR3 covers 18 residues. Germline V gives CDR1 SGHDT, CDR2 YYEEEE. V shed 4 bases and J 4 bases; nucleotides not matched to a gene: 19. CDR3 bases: TGTGCCAGCAGCCCTGATACCGGGACAGTAGGATCGGCCTATGGCTACACCTTC. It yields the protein CASSPDTGTVGSAYGYTF.

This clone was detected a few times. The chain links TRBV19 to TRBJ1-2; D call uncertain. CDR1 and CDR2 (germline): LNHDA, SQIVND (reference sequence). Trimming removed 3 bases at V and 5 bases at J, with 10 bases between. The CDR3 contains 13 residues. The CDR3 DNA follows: TGTGCCAGTAGTATTTCACCGGAGTATGGCTACACCTTC. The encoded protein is CASSISPEYGYTF.

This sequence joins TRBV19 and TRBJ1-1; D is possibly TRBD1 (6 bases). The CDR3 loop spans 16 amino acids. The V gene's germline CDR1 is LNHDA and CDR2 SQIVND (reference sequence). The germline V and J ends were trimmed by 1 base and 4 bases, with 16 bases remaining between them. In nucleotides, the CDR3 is TGTGCCAGTAGTATAGGAAGGGGGAAGGCGGGCACTGAAGCTTTCTTT. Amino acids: CASSIGRGKAGTEAFF.

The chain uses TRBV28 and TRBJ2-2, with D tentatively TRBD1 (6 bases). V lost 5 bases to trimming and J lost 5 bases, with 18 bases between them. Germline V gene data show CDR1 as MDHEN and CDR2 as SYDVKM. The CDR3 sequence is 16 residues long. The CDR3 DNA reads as TGTGCCAGCAGTAGTACAGGGAGACGGAAAACCGGGGAGCTGTTTTTT. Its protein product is CASSSTGRRKTGELFF.

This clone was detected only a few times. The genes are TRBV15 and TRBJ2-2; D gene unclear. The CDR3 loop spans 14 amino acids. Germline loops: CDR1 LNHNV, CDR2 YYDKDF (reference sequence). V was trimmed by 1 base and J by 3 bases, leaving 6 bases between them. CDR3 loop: CATSRVQDTGELFF. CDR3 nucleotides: TGTGCCACCAGCAGAGTCCAGGACACCGGGGAGCTGTTTTTT.

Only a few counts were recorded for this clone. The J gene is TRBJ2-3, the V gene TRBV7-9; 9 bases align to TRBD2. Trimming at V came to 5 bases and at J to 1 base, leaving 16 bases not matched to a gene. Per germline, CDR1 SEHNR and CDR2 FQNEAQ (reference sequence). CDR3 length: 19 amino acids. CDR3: CASSPRGGDIARRTDTQYF. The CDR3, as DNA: TGTGCCAGCAGCCCGCGGGGGGGGGACATAGCCCGGCGCACAGATACGCAGTATTTT.

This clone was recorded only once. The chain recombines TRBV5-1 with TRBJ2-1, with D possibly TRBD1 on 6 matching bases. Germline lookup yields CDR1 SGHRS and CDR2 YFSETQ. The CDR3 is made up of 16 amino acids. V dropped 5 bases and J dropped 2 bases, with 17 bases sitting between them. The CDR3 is CASRKQGPLTYNEQFF. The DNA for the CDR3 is TGCGCCAGCAGGAAACAGGGACCCCTGACCTACAATGAGCAGTTCTTC.

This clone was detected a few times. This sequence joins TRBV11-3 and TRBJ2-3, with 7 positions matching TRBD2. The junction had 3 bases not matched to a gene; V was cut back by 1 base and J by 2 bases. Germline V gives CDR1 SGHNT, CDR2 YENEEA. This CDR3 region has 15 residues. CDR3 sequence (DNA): TGTGCCAGCAGCTTAGCGGGAGGACTCACAGATACGCAGTATTTT. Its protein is CASSLAGGLTDTQYF.